The clone carrying this TCR beta chain has a handful of counts. Its antigen is as yet unknown. The PCR made use of 60 Vbeta and 13 Jbeta primers. TCRdb's table, derived via immunoSEQ multiplex PCR, lists solely in-frame clones and lacks some. Here the sample spans under 150,000 clones, over 60% being singletons. This sample is drawn from a study of cytomegalovirus exposure and HLA in healthy donors. Trimming removed 0 bases at V and 5 bases at J, with 10 bases between. CDR1 SGHVS and CDR2 FQNEAQ come from the germline V gene. The CDR3 consists of 14 residues. Findings of the study overall: V- and J-gene trimming in TCR beta was tied to a missense DCLRE1C variant by an analysis performed later. Of the V segments, some could not be distinguished, including TRBV6-2 and TRBV6-3, and were excluded.

This chain uses TRBV7-8 with TRBJ1-2; the D gene is possibly TRBD1 (6 bases). The receptor's source is a man in his forties in good health and CMV-seronegative. Sequenced sample: PBMCs. CDR3 region: CASSLAAGAYGYTF. The CDR3 DNA follows: TGTGCCAGCAGCTTAGCTGCGGGGGCGTATGGCTACACCTTC.